This T cell receptor beta chain was found in a study of T-cell memory formation after mild COVID-19. Study details: For the most part, TCR clusters were specific to one donor.

Each CDR3 protein is one row after TCRdb ran MiXCR on the 5' RACE reads. The data contain 220,000 or so distinct CDR3 sequences, approximately 10% of them singletons. The sample holds a few counts of this clonotype. Its antigen is unknown. CDR3 length: 16 residues. Germline lookup yields CDR1 ENHRY and CDR2 SYGVKD. V was cut by 7 bases and J by 0 bases, with 16 bases left in between. Whole-study results and caveats: CD4+ contracting clones lay mainly in CM and EM, CD8+ ones in EMRA.

The chain employs TRBV10-3 and TRBJ2-1; D gene uncertain. The sample comprised PBMCs or a T cell subset sorted from them (not recorded which). The receptor comes from a young man who had mild COVID-19 (a few samples of this study predate the infection). Cell type and time point are not known. CDR3 loop: CAITPAASSSYNEQFF. As DNA, the CDR3 is TGTGCCATCACTCCTGCGGCCTCGAGCTCCTACAATGAGCAGTTCTTC.